The sequence of this T cell receptor beta chain was determined in a study of blood T cells in healthy people across ages. It was with a sample-barcoded 5' primer and a J-beta primer mix that a second PCR of roughly 7 to 12 cycles was run. TCRdb independently ran MiXCR on the 5' RACE reads; one entry per CDR3 protein. The repertoire holds 650,000 to 700,000 distinct CDR3 sequences, with 32% as singletons. General study points: Changes seen in expanded clonotypes were possibly confounded by donor CMV status left unknown. Comparison with aged donors showed that long-lived donors had more naive CD4+ cells and higher diversity.

Concerning this clonotype itself: Its matching antigen is unknown.

Trimming took 5 bases from V and 3 from J, leaving 13 bases between them. This CDR3 region has 14 residues. This sequence originates from a woman aged 80 or older in good health. V gene TRBV12-3 or TRBV12-4 combines with J gene TRBJ1-1, with D perhaps TRBD1 (5 bases). Source material: blood. The CDR3 protein is CASSEGFRYTEAFF. The CDR3 DNA reads as TGTGCCAGCAGTGAGGGGTTTAGGTACACTGAAGCTTTCTTT.